The T cell receptor beta chain under discussion was sequenced for a study of beta chain features in type 1 diabetes. Study-wide points: People with Type 1 diabetes carried modestly yet significantly shorter TCRB CDR3s in all four CD4+ subsets.

The study reverse transcribed the entire isolated RNA, so it sequenced expressed TCRB transcripts. Libraries were prepared by immunoSEQ multiplex PCR; TCRdb keeps only in-frame clonotypes and omits some of them. Here the sample spans 95,000 to 150,000 clones, roughly 17% being singletons. The trim removed 0 bases at V and 3 bases at J, leaving 4 bases unmatched. CDR3 length: 16 amino acids. Germline-derived CDR1 and CDR2 are LGHNA and YSLEER. One heparinised blood draw, averaging about 100 mL, came from each donor. Regarding this clone: Its antigen is as yet unknown.

The sequencing sample was made of central memory CD4+ T cells from blood. This clonotype originated in a man aged 25 to 40 with type 1 diabetes. The rearrangement links TRBV4-3 to TRBJ2-3, with 9 bases matching TRBD1. The CDR3 DNA reads as TGCGCCAGCAGCCAAGATCGGGACAGGGCTACAGATACGCAGTATTTT. It specifies CASSQDRDRATDTQYF.